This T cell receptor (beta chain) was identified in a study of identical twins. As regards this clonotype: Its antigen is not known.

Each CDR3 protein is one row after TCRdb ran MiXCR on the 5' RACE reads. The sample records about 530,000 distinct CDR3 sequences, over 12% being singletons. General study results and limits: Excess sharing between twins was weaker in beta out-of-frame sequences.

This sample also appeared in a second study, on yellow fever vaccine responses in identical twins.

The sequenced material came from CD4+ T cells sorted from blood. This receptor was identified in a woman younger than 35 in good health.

The CDR3 reads CASSQAGIIDTQYF. In nucleotides, the CDR3 is TGTGCCAGCAGCCAAGCGGGGATCATTGATACGCAGTATTTT. V usage is TRBV3-1 and J usage is TRBJ2-3, with D perhaps TRBD2 (5 bases). Germline V gene sequence: CDR1 LGHDT, CDR2 YNNKEL (reference sequence). The CDR3 consists of 14 residues. The V and J ends lost 1 base and 6 bases respectively, with 11 bases between them.